The text below deals with one TCR beta chain. Antigen: not known. The data derive from a study of cytomegalovirus exposure and HLA in healthy donors. In the PCR, 60 Vbeta and 13 Jbeta primers were used. Clones were read by immunoSEQ multiplex PCR, and TCRdb kept only the in-frame ones, dropping some. The data show about 160,000 clones, 85% seen once. Study-level findings and limits: Cytomegalovirus-associated TCR beta chains were listed, numbering more than 150.

Germline V gene sequence: CDR1 SNHLY, CDR2 FYNNEI. CDR3 length: 15 amino acids. With V trimmed by 5 bases and J by 12 bases, 16 bases remained unmatched. Sequencing input: PBMCs. The chain uses TRBV2 and TRBJ2-1; 7 bases line up with TRBD1. The clonotype was recovered from a boy aged 2-15 years in good health and CMV-seronegative. In nucleotides, the CDR3 is TGTGCCAGCAGTCTAACTAGAGGGGGCCCCAGGGCGCAGTTCTTC. It encodes CASSLTRGGPRAQFF.